The 9 T cell receptor beta chains below come from one sample, sequenced in a study of cytomegalovirus exposure and HLA in healthy donors. Sequencing was performed with immunoSEQ multiplex PCR; in TCRdb, only in-frame clones are kept and a portion is missing. The profile shows about 240,000 clones, 80% to 90% of them singletons. The specimen was PBMCs. The receptors shown here come from a young man in good health and CMV-seronegative.

This rearrangement joins TRBV6-1 to TRBJ2-7; no reliable D call. Trimming stripped 3 bases from V and 2 bases from J, with 11 bases between. The CDR3 has 14 residues. Germline CDR1 reads MNHNS; CDR2 reads SASEGT. CDR3 sequence (DNA): TGTGCCAGCAGTGAGCTAGACTTGGCCTACGAGCAGTACTTC. As protein: CASSELDLAYEQYF.

The chain is built from TRBV27 and TRBJ2-7; perhaps TRBD2 as D (6 bases). V was clipped by 3 bases and J by 7 bases, with 25 bases between them. Germline loops: CDR1 MNHEY, CDR2 SMNVEV (reference sequence). The CDR3 is 17 amino acids. The chain's CDR3 is CASSFIPGRGGPSEQYF. The CDR3 DNA sequence: TGTGCCAGCAGTTTTATCCCAGGGCGGGGCGGACCCTCTGAGCAGTACTTC.

The chain employs TRBV4-2 and TRBJ2-7; possibly TRBD1 for D (5 bases). The CDR3 is made up of 19 amino acids. Between the trimmed V and J ends, which lost 0 bases and 0 bases, there was a span of 21 bases. The V gene's germline CDR1 is LGHNA and CDR2 YNFKEQ. The CDR3 is CASSQDLLKAGKSSYEQYF. In DNA, the CDR3 is TGTGCCAGCAGCCAAGATCTACTAAAGGCAGGGAAAAGCTCCTACGAGCAGTACTTC.

The chain combines TRBV27 with TRBJ1-4, with TRBD1 matching 9 bases. With V trimmed by 6 bases and J by 7 bases, 9 bases remained unmatched. CDR3 length: 15 residues. Germline V gives CDR1 MNHEY, CDR2 SMNVEV (reference sequence). The CDR3 DNA reads TGTGCCAGCAGCCATAGGGACAGGGTCATTGAAAAACTGTTTTTT. Translating gives CASSHRDRVIEKLFF.

This clone appeared a few times. V is TRBV27 and J is TRBJ2-7; 7 nucleotides agree with TRBD2. With 3 bases clipped from V and 2 bases from J, the junction kept 4 bases outside the gene matches. Germline V gives CDR1 MNHEY, CDR2 SMNVEV (reference sequence). The CDR3 loop spans 14 amino acids. CDR3 region: CASSLRDYAYEQYF. The CDR3 DNA is TGTGCCAGCAGTTTGAGGGACTACGCCTACGAGCAGTACTTC.

This sequence joins TRBV19 and TRBJ2-3; D is undetermined. The CDR3 totals 14 residues. Trimming took 6 bases from V and 2 from J, leaving 12 bases between them. Per the germline V gene, CDR1 is LNHDA and CDR2 is SQIVND (reference sequence). The CDR3 is CASRNTLSTDTQYF. The CDR3 DNA follows: TGTGCCAGTAGGAATACTCTTTCCACAGATACGCAGTATTTT.

This clone was seen once. J is TRBJ1-5 and V is TRBV2; D might be TRBD1 (5 bases). Germline V gives CDR1 SNHLY, CDR2 FYNNEI. The CDR3 length is 13 residues. V was shortened by 5 bases and J by 5 bases, with 10 bases between the two germline ends. In DNA form, the CDR3 reads TGTGCCAGCAGTTATGCGGGGGATCAGCCCCAGCATTTT. Protein sequence: CASSYAGDQPQHF.

This clone has just a few counts. The chain recombines TRBV7-2 with TRBJ1-3; 7 bases align to TRBD1. This CDR3 is built from 18 residues. Germline CDR1 is SGHTA and CDR2 is FQGNSA. V lost 2 bases, J lost 0 bases, and 10 bases stayed unmatched. The CDR3 DNA follows: TGTGCCAGCAGCTTAAACCCCGGGACAGTTATCTCTGGAAACACCATATATTTT. The encoded protein is CASSLNPGTVISGNTIYF.

The chain has TRBV19 and TRBJ2-1, with D possibly TRBD2 on 5 matching bases. Per the germline V gene, CDR1 is LNHDA and CDR2 is SQIVND (reference sequence). Trimming took off 7 bases at V and 9 bases at J, with 16 bases between the two ends. The CDR3 spans 13 residues. CDR3: CASTNLLAGEQFF. The CDR3 DNA sequence: TGTGCCAGTACCAATCTACTGGCGGGTGAGCAGTTCTTC.